The 19 T cell receptor beta chains listed next were all sequenced from one sample in a study of blood T cells in healthy people across ages. With a J-beta primer mix and a sample-barcoded 5' primer, a second PCR ran roughly 6 to 11 cycles. TCRdb re-called the 5' RACE reads with MiXCR, one entry per CDR3 protein. This table holds about 570,000 distinct CDR3 sequences, roughly 28% found once. Sequencing was performed on blood. These receptors came from a woman in her 70s in good health.

The chain uses TRBV29-1 and TRBJ2-5, with TRBD2 matching 7 bases. The end of the DNA is better explained by TRBJ2-1, so the J call may be wrong. The CDR3 length is 15 residues. The germline V gene encodes CDR1 SQVTM and CDR2 ANQGSEA. Written as DNA, the CDR3 is TGCAGCGTTGATAATTGGACTAGTGACGTCAATGAGCAGTTCTTC. Translated: CSVDNWTSDVNEQFF.

The V gene is TRBV4-2, the J gene TRBJ2-7; tentatively, D is TRBD1 or TRBD2 (5 bases each). V lost 1 base and J lost 2, with 18 bases in between. Germline V gene data show CDR1 as LGHNA and CDR2 as YNFKEQ. This CDR3 region has 17 residues. The CDR3 sequence: CASSQAGDQSPTYEQYF. The CDR3 coding sequence is TGTGCCAGCAGCCAAGCTGGGGACCAGAGCCCCACCTACGAGCAGTACTTC.

The sample holds a few counts of this clonotype. J is TRBJ1-1 and V is TRBV5-1; a possible D gene is TRBD1 (5 bases). V lost 4 bases and J lost 1, with 14 bases in between. The germline V gene encodes CDR1 SGHRS and CDR2 YFSETQ. The CDR3 runs 15 residues. CDR3 DNA sequence: TGCGCCAGCAGCCTTCGCACAGGACCGAACACTGAAGCTTTCTTT. It specifies CASSLRTGPNTEAFF.

This clonotype has just a few counts. The missing conserved phenylalanine or tryptophan at the end of this CDR3 makes a read error likely. V usage is TRBV7-2 and J usage is TRBJ2-4, with D possibly TRBD2 on 6 matching bases. Germline-derived CDR1 and CDR2 are SGHTA and FQGNSA. The V end was cut by 3 bases, the J end by 11 bases, with 17 bases between. The CDR3 is 14 residues long. The DNA for the CDR3 is TGTGCCAGCAGCTTCTCTCTGACTAGTGGCTTTCAGTACCTC. This sequence encodes CASSFSLTSGFQYL.

V usage is TRBV21-1 and J usage is TRBJ2-5; the table's TRBD1 call for D was not verified on the DNA. TRBV21-1 is deemed a pseudogene. This CDR3 is 14 amino acids long. The CDR3, as DNA: TGTGCCAGCAGGCCAGGGAGCGGGGTCCAGACCCAGTACTTC. Amino acid sequence: CASRPGSGVQTQYF.

The J gene is TRBJ1-4, the V gene TRBV12-3 or TRBV12-4; 7 bases are a match to TRBD1. Germline trimming cut 6 bases from V and 7 bases from J; bases unmatched to any gene: 8. The CDR3 totals 14 residues. The CDR3 bases are TGTGCCAGCAGATCACAGGGGAATAGTGAAAAACTGTTTTTT. Its protein is CASRSQGNSEKLFF.

This clonotype was seen more than once but under ten times. The rearrangement links TRBV29-1 to TRBJ1-2; 7 nucleotides match TRBD1. The CDR3 length is 15 residues. Per the germline V gene, CDR1 is SQVTM and CDR2 is ANQGSEA. With 5 bases clipped from V and 1 base from J, the junction kept 10 bases outside the gene matches. The CDR3 nucleotides read TGCAGCGTTCGCATAGGGGGCTCGAATAACTATGGCTACACCTTC. Residues: CSVRIGGSNNYGYTF.

This clonotype was found a few times. V usage is TRBV7-9 and J usage is TRBJ1-6, with D maybe TRBD1 (5 bases). The V and J ends lost 4 bases and 7 bases respectively, with 14 bases between them. The CDR3 spans 15 residues. Germline V lookup: CDR1 SEHNR, CDR2 FQNEAQ (reference sequence). The CDR3 DNA is TGTGCCAGCAGCTCCCCCAGGGATAAGAATTCACCCCTCCACTTT. This translates into CASSSPRDKNSPLHF.

The V call is TRBV28, the J call TRBJ2-7; D unclear. The germline V gene encodes CDR1 MDHEN and CDR2 SYDVKM. Trimming removed 4 bases from V and 1 base from J, with 14 bases in between. CDR3 length equals 15 residues. The CDR3: CASSSPATVSYEQYF. CDR3 sequence (DNA): TGTGCCAGCAGTTCTCCAGCCACAGTATCCTACGAGCAGTACTTC.

The chain combines TRBV5-1 with TRBJ2-5; TRBD1 matches at 7 bases. Germline CDR1 reads SGHRS; CDR2 reads YFSETQ. J lost 11 bases, V lost 2 bases, and 9 bases had no gene match. The length of the CDR3 is 13 residues. The CDR3 nucleotides read TGCGCCAGCAGCTTCGAGGGGGCGAAGGAGCAGTACTTC. It codes for CASSFEGAKEQYF.

This chain uses TRBV20-1 with TRBJ1-2; D gene ambiguous. Germline V CDR1 and CDR2: DFQATT, SNEGSKA (reference sequence). The CDR3 totals 12 residues. Trimming cost V 6 bases and J 1 base, with 9 bases left between them. The CDR3 region is CSANGDNYGYTF. As DNA, the CDR3 is TGCAGTGCCAATGGGGATAACTATGGCTACACCTTC.

The V and J genes are TRBV19 and TRBJ2-1; TRBD2 aligns across 8 bases. V lost 8 bases, J lost 10 bases, and 10 bases stayed unmatched. The CDR3 covers 13 residues. The V gene's germline CDR1 is LNHDA and CDR2 SQIVND (reference sequence). The CDR3 loop is CASARGGHPEQFF. Written as DNA, the CDR3 is TGTGCCAGTGCCCGGGGGGGCCATCCCGAGCAGTTCTTC.

The chain employs TRBV7-2 and TRBJ2-5, with D unclear. There are 15 residues in the CDR3. Germline V gene sequence: CDR1 SGHTA, CDR2 FQGNSA. Trimming shortened V by 5 bases and J by 5 bases, and 18 bases separated the two germline ends. The DNA of the CDR3 is TGTGCCAGCAGCCCCATACGAACACTGGCGGAGACCCAGTACTTC. Protein: CASSPIRTLAETQYF.

This chain links TRBV7-2 with TRBJ2-2, with TRBD2 as a possible D gene (6 bases). The CDR3 is 13 amino acids. The V gene's germline CDR1 is SGHTA and CDR2 FQGNSA. V gave up 6 bases and J gave up 6 bases, with 11 bases separating them. The CDR3 DNA reads TGTGCCAGCAGTCGGGACTTCCCCGGGGAGCTGTTTTTT. Translating it yields CASSRDFPGELFF.

V gene TRBV7-2 combines with J gene TRBJ2-1; D is perhaps TRBD1 (6 bases). Trimming stripped 3 bases from V and 2 bases from J, with 8 bases between. The CDR3 runs 14 residues. Germline CDR1 reads SGHTA; CDR2 reads FQGNSA. The CDR3 DNA reads TGTGCCAGCAGCTTGGGGGCAGCCTACAATGAGCAGTTCTTC. Translation: CASSLGAAYNEQFF.

This clonotype turned up a few times. The chain is built from TRBV4-2 and TRBJ2-7; D gene ambiguous. The closer fit of TRBJ2-5 to the DNA end suggests the J call may be wrong. The CDR3 covers 13 residues. Germline V CDR1 and CDR2: LGHNA, YNFKEQ. CDR3 in amino acids: CASSRSNQETQYF. For the CDR3, the DNA is TGTGCCAGCAGTCGATCGAACCAAGAGACCCAGTACTTC.

A note on this clonotype: Germline is not matched at one junction end, which may reflect a read error. The chain couples TRBV3-1 to TRBJ2-5, with 9 bases fitting TRBD2. This CDR3 region has 15 residues. Germline V gene lookup returns CDR1 LGHDT and CDR2 YNNKEL (reference sequence). The CDR3 region has the DNA TGTGCCAGCAGCCTTGAGGGGACTAGCCCCAATGAGCAGTCCTTC. Protein sequence: CASSLEGTSPNEQSF.

The chain joins TRBV20-1 to TRBJ1-4; 12 bases line up with TRBD1. With V trimmed by 6 bases and J by 8 bases, 13 bases remained unmatched. Germline values: CDR1 DFQATT, CDR2 SNEGSKA (reference sequence). There are 16 residues in the CDR3. This chain's CDR3 is CSAGGTGGTSKEKLFF. The CDR3 DNA sequence: TGCAGTGCGGGCGGGACAGGGGGCACGTCGAAGGAAAAACTGTTTTTT.

This sequence joins TRBV5-1 and TRBJ2-7; 8 nucleotides match TRBD1. Germline V lookup: CDR1 SGHRS, CDR2 YFSETQ. The CDR3 contains 15 residues. Germline trimming cut 3 bases from V and 2 bases from J; bases unmatched to any gene: 7. Here the CDR3 reads CASSSSGTGPYEQYF. In nucleotides, the CDR3 is TGCGCCAGCAGCTCTTCCGGGACAGGACCCTACGAGCAGTACTTC.